This T cell receptor (beta chain) came from a study of CD8 T cells in Susac syndrome. The table lists this clonotype with a count of one. CDR1 and CDR2 from the germline V gene are PRHDT and FYEKMQ (reference sequence). V was trimmed by 5 bases and J by 10 bases, leaving 12 bases between them. The CDR3 is 12 amino acids. Random hexamers were used to reverse transcribe the RNA input (about 0.45 to 1 ug). A multiplex approach, immunoSEQ multiplex PCR, amplified TCR beta CDR3 across 54 Vbeta and 13 Jbeta. TCRdb re-analysed the immunoSEQ multiplex PCR reads in MiXCR, keeping a single row per CDR3 protein. The sample has about 200,000 distinct CDR3 sequences, approximately 90% seen once.

The chain joins TRBV13 to TRBJ2-1; D possibly corresponds to TRBD1 (5 bases). Sequencing input: CD8+ T cells from PBMCs. This receptor was obtained from a human donor with multiple sclerosis. The CDR3 loop is CASSPQGLEQFF. The CDR3, as DNA: TGTGCCAGCAGCCCGCAGGGCCTCGAGCAGTTCTTC.